This TCR beta chain is from a study of blood T cell repertoires in COVID-19. Study-level information: Samples of COVID-19 (acute and convalescent) were obtained from the United States, Italy and Spain. T cells, B-cell-depleted T cells, or PBMCs provided the cDNA or gDNA that served as material.

Authors' analysis steps: By means of reference gene primer amplification, nucleated cell counts were estimated. Assay used: immunoSEQ multiplex PCR; TCRdb lists only in-frame clones, some missing. V, J and clone size derive from that table, while D and trimming were established from the DNA sequence. The table records approximately 100,000 clones, around 89% of them present only once. CDR1 is LGHNA, CDR2 YSLEER, per germline. The CDR3 is 15 amino acids. Trimming stripped 1 base from V and 7 bases from J, with 13 bases between. This sequence joins TRBV4-3 and TRBJ1-4; perhaps TRBD1 as D (5 bases). The material sequenced was peripheral blood. The TCR sequence derives from a human donor with acute or convalescent COVID-19. The donor label of this sample is uncertain. The CDR3 region has the DNA TGCGCCAGCAGCCAAGGAGGGCGGGGGGGTGAAAAACTGTTTTTT. It encodes CASSQGGRGGEKLFF.